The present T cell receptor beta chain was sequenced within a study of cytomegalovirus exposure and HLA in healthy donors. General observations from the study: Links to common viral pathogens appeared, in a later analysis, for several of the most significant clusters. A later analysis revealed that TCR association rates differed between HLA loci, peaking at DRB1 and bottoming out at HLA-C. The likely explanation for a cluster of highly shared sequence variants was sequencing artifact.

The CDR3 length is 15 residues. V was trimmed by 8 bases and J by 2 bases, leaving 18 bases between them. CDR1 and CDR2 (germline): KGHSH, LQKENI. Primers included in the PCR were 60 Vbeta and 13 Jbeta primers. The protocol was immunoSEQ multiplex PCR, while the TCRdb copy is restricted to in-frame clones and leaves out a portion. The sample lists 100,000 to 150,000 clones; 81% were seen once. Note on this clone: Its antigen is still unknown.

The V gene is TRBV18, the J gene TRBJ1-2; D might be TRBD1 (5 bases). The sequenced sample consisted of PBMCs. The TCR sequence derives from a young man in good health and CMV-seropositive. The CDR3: CASRKTTDKNYGYTF. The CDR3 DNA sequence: TGTGCCAGCCGGAAGACCACGGACAAGAACTATGGCTACACCTTC.